This TCR beta chain comes out of a study of control samples from healthy donors and cancer patients. The repertoire was sequenced with immunoSEQ multiplex PCR; TCRdb's copy has only in-frame clones and lacks some. The sample shows roughly 130,000 clones, roughly 89% of them seen only once. Sequencing was performed on blood. The origin of this receptor is a man between 25 and 39 years old in good health.

The CDR3 sequence is CASSRRTSGDFSTDTQYF. CDR3 nucleotides: TGCGCCAGCAGTCGTAGGACTAGCGGAGACTTTAGCACAGATACGCAGTATTTT. This chain joins TRBV10-2 and TRBJ2-3; 10 nucleotides align to TRBD2. V lost 5 bases, J lost 0 bases, and 11 bases stayed unmatched. CDR3 length: 18 residues. The germline CDR1 and CDR2 sequences are WSHSY and SAAADI.